This TCR beta chain was observed in a study of CD8 T cells in Susac syndrome (dated by TCRdb to between 2018 and 2021). For the study in its entirety: Among the Susac syndrome patients who were sequenced, clinically active disease was present in over 5 and clinical remission was observed in roughly eight. Repertoire sequencing was used to test whether CD8+ T cell activation and differentiation in Susac syndrome was antigen driven. At blood withdrawal, Susac syndrome patients were therapy-naive, treated with corticosteroids (with IVIg additionally given to some), or treated with IVIg alone.

RNA was extracted with the RNeasy kit and 0.5 to 1 ug was reverse transcribed using random hexamers. The immunoSEQ multiplex PCR assay, covering 54 Vbeta and 13 Jbeta segments, was used to amplify TCR beta CDR3 regions. PCR amplification bias was corrected using a synthetic template baseline for primer optimization and computational correction. For the original study's pipeline: Only productive sequences were kept, with reads annotated to V, D and J genes according to IMGT and analyzed in immunoSEQ Analyzer. To calculate clonality, Shannon entropy was normalized by log2 of the number of productive unique sequences and then subtracted from one. Public and private clones were assessed among the 100 most prevalent clones of each patient and control. A clone was defined as Susac-specific if it was absent from the healthy and MS cohorts, from approximately 980 published viral clones and from other ImmuneACCESS disease sequences. The public sequencing data were trimmed at Q25 with fastp and processed into clonotypes with MiXCR by TCRdb, which kept only in-frame beta chains. Every entry covers one CDR3 protein and lists the most common genes and DNA from its rows. These V and J calls rely on TCRdb rather than the paper's analysis. The sample data list 140,000 or so distinct CDR3 sequences, and about 94% of these were observed just once. Jointly, the top ten make up over 0.075% of the sample.

Comment on this clonotype: It lacks a known antigen. Base-call qualities are not available, and no considerably larger clone is one nucleotide away.

The CDR1 and CDR2 encoded by the germline V gene are SGHRS and YFSETQ. After removal of 4 bases from V and 6 bases from J, the junction retains 8 bases not matched to a gene. Reading from cysteine to phenylalanine, the CDR3 counts 14 amino acids. Solely the CDR3 DNA is kept, with 42 bases framed from the first base. Peripheral blood CD8+ and CD4+ T cells from healthy donors, Susac syndrome patients and multiple sclerosis patients were profiled by high-throughput TCR beta sequencing. The Susac syndrome patients fulfilled recently defined diagnostic criteria for either definite or probable disease. Bulk CD8+ and CD4+ T cells were purified by magnetic negative isolation, whereas CD8+ TEMRA cells were enriched by FACS. Blood was drawn into EDTA tubes, processed within 24 hours, and PBMCs were isolated by density gradient centrifugation. PBMCs intended for TCR sequencing were frozen in liquid nitrogen and were later thawed in a 37 degrees C water bath. Purity of sorted or isolated CD4+, CD8+ and CD8+ TEMRA cells was at least 90%.

Results and caveats for the whole study, not just this receptor: In patients with Susac syndrome, the CD4+ T cell repertoire showed no detectable clonal expansion. The number of individuals in the TCR sequencing and HLA analysis was recognized as being relatively small.

Recombination connected TRBV5-1 to TRBJ1-2; 8 junctional bases match TRBD1. The sequencing input was CD4+ T cells from PBMCs. The TCR originated in a human donor with Susac syndrome. DNA sequence: TGCGCCAGCAGCAACCCGGGGGGACAGGATGGCTACACCTTC. This translates into CASSNPGGQDGYTF.